This TCR beta chain was sequenced for a study of Graves' ophthalmopathy and Graves' hyperthyroidism. V lost 1 base and J 2 bases, leaving 3 bases between the germline ends. Per germline, CDR1 SGHTA and CDR2 FQGNSA. The CDR3 is 12 amino acids. This clonotype has at least ten counts. Amplification from RNA transcripts yielded the TCR beta CDR3 regions. HTBI-primed RT-PCR formed the first round, and a multiplex PCR formed the second. From the multiplex PCR reads, TCRdb called clonotypes with MiXCR, one entry per CDR3 protein. The top ten hold around 45% of the sample, which has under 250,000 distinct CDR3 sequences, roughly 21% seen once.

This rearrangement joins TRBV7-2 to TRBJ2-7; D call uncertain. This TCR was recovered from a woman in her forties or fifties with Graves' ophthalmopathy. Sequencing was done on a sample of peripheral blood. The CDR3 loop is CASSLVPYEQYF. For the CDR3, the DNA is TGTGCCAGCAGCTTAGTACCCTACGAGCAGTACTTC.